The next 15 T cell receptor beta chains were all read from a single sample in a study of blood T cell repertoires in COVID-19. TCRdb's copy holds only in-frame clones and misses some; the assay was immunoSEQ multiplex PCR. Of 150,000 to 200,000 clones listed, more than 70% were seen once; the top ten hold 4.4%. The sequencing input was peripheral blood. All receptors derive from a human donor in a cohort sampled during active COVID-19.

This sequence joins TRBV6-5 and TRBJ2-7; 8 bases map to TRBD1. Germline V lookup: CDR1 MNHEY, CDR2 SVGAGI. With 6 bases clipped from V and 4 bases from J, the junction kept 11 bases outside the gene matches. The CDR3 runs 15 residues. The CDR3 nucleotides read TGTGCCAGCAGAGGTCAGGGGGCGAAGTCTTACGAGCAGTACTTC. It yields the protein CASRGQGAKSYEQYF.

The rearrangement uses TRBV19 and TRBJ2-2, with TRBD2 matching over 7 bases. CDR1 and CDR2 from the germline V gene are LNHDA and SQIVND (reference sequence). Losses at the gene ends were 5 bases for V and 0 bases for J; bases not matched to a gene: 6. The CDR3 has 16 amino acids. The CDR3 loop reads CASSPRSGANTGELFF. For the CDR3, the DNA is TGTGCCAGTAGTCCGAGGAGCGGGGCGAACACCGGGGAGCTGTTTTTT.

The chain carries TRBV6-2 or TRBV6-3 and TRBJ1-2; no definite D call. Trimming removed 2 bases from V and 2 bases from J, with 6 bases in between. This CDR3 has 13 amino acids. Germline-derived CDR1 and CDR2 are MNHEY and SVGEGT. CDR3 DNA sequence: TGTGCCAGCAGTTACGGAGGGAACTATGGCTACACCTTC. Its translation: CASSYGGNYGYTF.

The genes are TRBV10-3 and TRBJ2-7; possibly TRBD2 for D (6 bases). Germline CDR1 reads ENHRY; CDR2 reads SYGVKD. This CDR3 has 15 residues. The V gene lost 4 bases and the J gene lost 3 bases, with 16 bases spanning the gap. The CDR3 is CAISVAAGIGYEQYF. CDR3 nucleotide sequence: TGTGCCATCAGTGTTGCCGCGGGAATCGGCTACGAGCAGTACTTC.

The chain joins TRBV28 to TRBJ1-2; D unclear. This CDR3 contains 14 residues. V was clipped by 10 bases and J by 8 bases, with 23 bases between them. Germline V gene lookup returns CDR1 MDHEN and CDR2 SYDVKM. CDR3 sequence reads: CATNPEGAGGGYTF. In nucleotides, the CDR3 is TGTGCCACGAACCCCGAAGGCGCCGGCGGAGGCTACACCTTC.

V usage is TRBV6-5 and J usage is TRBJ2-7; 9 bases map to TRBD2. The junction had 5 bases not matched to a gene; V was cut back by 6 bases and J by 2 bases. Germline V gives CDR1 MNHEY, CDR2 SVGAGI. This CDR3 region has 14 residues. The CDR3 nucleotides read TGTGCCAGCAGCCAGCGGGGGGTCACCTACGAGCAGTACTTC. Residues: CASSQRGVTYEQYF.

The chain has TRBV4-3 and TRBJ1-5, with D unresolved. CDR1 and CDR2 (germline): LGHNA, YSLEER. The CDR3 extends over 14 amino acids. V was cut by 0 bases and J by 7 bases, with 10 bases left in between. CDR3 in amino acids: CASSQDPGLQPQHF. CDR3 DNA: TGCGCCAGCAGCCAAGATCCAGGCTTACAGCCCCAGCATTTT.

The chain links TRBV5-1 to TRBJ2-3; 7 bases align to TRBD2. CDR1 and CDR2 from the germline V gene are SGHRS and YFSETQ. The J segment lost 0 bases and the V segment lost 0 bases, leaving 7 bases of the junction unmatched. The CDR3 spans 17 residues. CDR3 DNA: TGCGCCAGCAGCTTGGGAGAGCGGGGTACTAGCACAGATACGCAGTATTTT. As protein: CASSLGERGTSTDTQYF.

The V and J genes are TRBV5-4 and TRBJ1-2; tentatively, D is TRBD1 (6 bases). V was trimmed by 2 bases and J by 8 bases, leaving 25 bases between them. The CDR3 consists of 17 residues. The germline V gene has CDR1 SGHNT and CDR2 YYREEE (reference sequence). The CDR3 spells CASSLSSQGPVRRGYTF. The CDR3 DNA is TGTGCCAGCAGCTTAAGTTCACAGGGTCCCGTCCGGAGGGGCTACACCTTC.

J is TRBJ2-1 and V is TRBV5-5, with 9 bases identical to TRBD2. Trimming took 0 bases from V and 9 from J; bases not matched to a gene: 10. This CDR3 is built from 16 residues. Germline lookup yields CDR1 SGHKS and CDR2 YYEKEE (reference sequence). This CDR3 reads CASSLDAGGPSGEQFF. CDR3 sequence (DNA): TGTGCCAGCAGCTTGGACGCGGGAGGGCCCTCGGGTGAGCAGTTCTTC.

This sequence joins TRBV9 and TRBJ1-2; 7 bases align to TRBD1. The CDR3 has 15 residues. V shed 0 bases, J shed 7 bases, and the junction held 9 bases outside the gene matches. Germline loops: CDR1 SGDLS, CDR2 YYNGEE. CDR3 sequence: CASSVVPDRAPGYTF. The CDR3 DNA sequence: TGTGCCAGCAGCGTAGTTCCCGACAGGGCTCCTGGCTACACCTTC. Together with reference TRBV9 and TRBJ1-2, the CDR3 gives the full variable domain: DSGVTQTPKHLITATGQRVTLRCSPRSGDLSVYWYQQSLDQGLQFLIQYYNGEERAKGNILERFSAQQFPDLHSELNLSSLELGDSALYFCASSVVPDRAPGYTFGSGTRLTVV.

The V and J genes are TRBV6-5 and TRBJ2-7; 12 bases line up with TRBD1. This CDR3 has 15 amino acids. The germline V gene encodes CDR1 MNHEY and CDR2 SVGAGI. Trimming cost V 8 bases and J 5 bases; bases outside gene matches: 10. This chain's CDR3 is CASGLRDRGRHEQYF. The DNA of the CDR3 is TGTGCCAGCGGCCTCCGGGACAGGGGGCGTCACGAGCAGTACTTC.

In this sample, this clone turned up a few times. The chain is built from TRBV6-6 and TRBJ2-7; TRBD1 matches at 12 bases. This CDR3 has 15 residues. J gave up 6 bases and V 6 bases, and 9 bases lay outside the gene matches. Germline CDR1 MNHNY, CDR2 SVGAGI (reference sequence). For the CDR3, the DNA is TGTGCCAGCAGGGGTACCGGGACAGGGGGCTCCGAGCAGTACTTC. Translation: CASRGTGTGGSEQYF.

Written as DNA, the CDR3 is TGCGCCAGCAGCTTTGACAGACTAGCGGGACAGAGCTACAATGAGCAGTTCTTC. It specifies CASSFDRLAGQSYNEQFF. The rearrangement uses TRBV5-1 and TRBJ2-1; TRBD2 aligns across 11 bases. The CDR3 runs 18 residues. The germline V gene has CDR1 SGHRS and CDR2 YFSETQ. The trim removed 2 bases at V and 3 bases at J, leaving 10 bases unmatched.

Written as DNA, the CDR3 is TGTGCCTCACCGGGGGGGGGCCGTGGAGGCTACACCTTC. Translating it yields CASPGGGRGGYTF. J is TRBJ1-2 and V is TRBV2, with D possibly being TRBD1 (6 bases). The germline V gene has CDR1 SNHLY and CDR2 FYNNEI. The ends were cut back, 11 bases at V and 8 bases at J, with 21 bases in the middle. This CDR3 has 13 residues.